This T cell receptor (beta chain) was sequenced during a study of blood T cell repertoires in COVID-19. Study context: PBMCs, B-cell-depleted T cells, or T cells were the source of the cDNA or gDNA that made up the material.

TCRdb keeps only in-frame clones here, not all; method: immunoSEQ multiplex PCR. The data hold over 250,000 clones, with approximately 83% observed a single time. Germline CDR1 and CDR2: GTSNPN and SVGIG (reference sequence). This CDR3 is 12 amino acids long. Trimming shortened V by 2 bases and J by 5 bases, and 9 bases separated the two germline ends. This clone has just a few counts. This sequence joins TRBV30 and TRBJ2-5, with no clear D. The material sequenced was peripheral blood. The clonotype comes from a human donor in a cohort sampled during active COVID-19. The CDR3 region has the DNA TGTGCCTGGAGTACGTGGCGGGAGACCCAGTACTTC. Protein product: CAWSTWRETQYF.